This record concerns one T cell receptor (beta chain) sequence. The source of the sample is a study of blood T cell repertoires in COVID-19. Everyone who took part was roughly 18 to 89 years old, and they came from about two dozen US areas. Shortly before study entry, within 2 weeks, exposed participants had met a COVID-19 case. The assay was immunoSEQ multiplex PCR, and TCRdb's table has in-frame clones only and misses some. The sample consists of hundreds of thousands of clones, over 85% of them appearing once. V gave up 4 bases and J gave up 4 bases, with 9 bases separating them. The CDR3 length is 14 residues. The germline V gene has CDR1 SGHNT and CDR2 YYREEE (reference sequence).

This receptor was taken from a woman aged 45-60 years who had been exposed to COVID-19. V is TRBV5-4 and J is TRBJ1-6, with D hard to call. The sequenced material came from PBMCs or T cells enriched from blood (not recorded which). The CDR3: CASSGRDYNSPLHF. For the CDR3, the DNA is TGTGCCAGCAGCGGGAGGGATTATAATTCACCCCTCCACTTT.